The clone carrying this TCR beta chain was recorded at least ten times. This library used roughly 400 ng RNA and molecular barcoded adaptors spanning alpha/delta and beta/gamma chains. Via MiXCR, TCRdb re-called the reads, giving one row per CDR3 protein. The sample records approximately 90,000 distinct CDR3 sequences, 9% to 15% being singletons. This record comes from a study of read filtering for tumor transcriptome and immune sequencing. The sequencing sample was made of a population of CD138-negative cells sorted from bone marrow. The TCR comes from a donor at least 40 years old with multiple myeloma.

The CDR3 is CSVEGNSAEVEAFF. CDR3 coding DNA: TGCAGCGTTGAAGGAAACTCGGCAGAAGTCGAAGCTTTCTTT. J is TRBJ1-1 and V is TRBV29-1; D gene uncertain. Germline loops: CDR1 SQVTM, CDR2 ANQGSEA. The CDR3 extends over 14 amino acids. V lost 1 base and J lost 8, with 17 bases in between. Full variable domain (rest looked up from reference TRBV29-1 and TRBJ1-1): SAVISQKPSRDICQRGTSLTIQCQVDSQVTMMFWYRQQPGQSLTLIATANQGSEATYESGFVIDKFPISRPNLTFSTLTVSNMSPEDSSIYLCSVEGNSAEVEAFFGQGTRLTVV.